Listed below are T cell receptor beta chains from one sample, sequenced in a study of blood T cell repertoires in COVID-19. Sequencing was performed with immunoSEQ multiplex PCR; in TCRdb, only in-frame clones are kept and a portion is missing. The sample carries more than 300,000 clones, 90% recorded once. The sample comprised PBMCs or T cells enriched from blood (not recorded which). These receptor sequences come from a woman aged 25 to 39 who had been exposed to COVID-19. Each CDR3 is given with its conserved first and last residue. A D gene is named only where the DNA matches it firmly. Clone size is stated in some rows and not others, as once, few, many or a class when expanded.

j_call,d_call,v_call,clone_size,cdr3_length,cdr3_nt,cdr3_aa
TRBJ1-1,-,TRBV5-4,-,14,TGTGCCATTCGCCCAGGGAGGATGGACACTGAAGCTTTCTTT,CAIRPGRMDTEAFF
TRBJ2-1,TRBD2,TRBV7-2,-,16,TGTGCCAGCTTAGAACGCGAGCGGGGGACTCACAATGAGCAGTTCTTC,CASLERERGTHNEQFF
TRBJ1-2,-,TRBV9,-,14,TGTGCCAGCAGCGTGTCGGACAGAAACTATGGCTACACCTTC,CASSVSDRNYGYTF
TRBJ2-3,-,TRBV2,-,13,TGTGCCAGCAGCGGCAGGGGCACAGATACGCAGTATTTT,CASSGRGTDTQYF
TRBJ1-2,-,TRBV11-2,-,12,TGTGCCAGCAGCTTGGGGAGGGATGGCTACACCTTC,CASSLGRDGYTF
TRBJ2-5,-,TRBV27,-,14,TGTGCCAGCAGCCCCTCTCAGGGAAGGGAGACCCAGTACTTC,CASSPSQGRETQYF
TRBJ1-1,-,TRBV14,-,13,TGTGCCAGCAGCCGACAGTTGAACACTGAAGCTTTCTTT,CASSRQLNTEAFF
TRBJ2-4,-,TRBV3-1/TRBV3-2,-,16,TGTGCCAGCAGCCCACAATTAGGGGGGGGGAAAAACATTCAGTACTTC,CASSPQLGGGKNIQYF
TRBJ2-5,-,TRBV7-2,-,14,TGTGCCAGCAGCTTAGCGGGGCTCGGGGAGACCCAGTACTTC,CASSLAGLGETQYF
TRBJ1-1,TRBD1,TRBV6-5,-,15,TGTGCCAGCAGTAGGACAGGTGACCCCAACACTGAAGCTTTCTTT,CASSRTGDPNTEAFF
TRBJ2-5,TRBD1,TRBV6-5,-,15,TGTGCCAGCAGTTCCCCTCACAGGGGCCAAGAGACCCAGTACTTC,CASSSPHRGQETQYF
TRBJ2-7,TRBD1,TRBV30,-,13,TGTGCCTGGACGCTGACAGGGGGCTACGAGCAGTACTTC,CAWTLTGGYEQYF
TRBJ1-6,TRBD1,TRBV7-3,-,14,TGTGCCAGCAGCAGGGGACAGCGGGATTCACCCCTCCACTTT,CASSRGQRDSPLHF
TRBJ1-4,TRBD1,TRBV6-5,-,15,TGTGCCAGCAGTTACGGGACAGGGATTAATGAAAAACTGTTTTTT,CASSYGTGINEKLFF
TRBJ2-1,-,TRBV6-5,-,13,TGTGCCAGCAGTTACTCGCCGGGGAATGAGCAGTTCTTC,CASSYSPGNEQFF
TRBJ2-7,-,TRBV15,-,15,TGTGCCACCAGCAGAGGAGGTGTGGGGGGCTACGAGCAGTACTTC,CATSRGGVGGYEQYF
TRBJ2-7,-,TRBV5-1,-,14,TGCGCCAGCAGCTTGGTGGGTGAGGGTATCGAGCAGTACTTC,CASSLVGEGIEQYF
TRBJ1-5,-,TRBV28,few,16,TGTGCCAGCAGTTCCTCTCCGAAACGGGGGGGACAGCCCCAGCATTTT,CASSSSPKRGGQPQHF
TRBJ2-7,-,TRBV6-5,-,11,TGTGCCACCGGGACTCGCTACGAGCAGTACTTC,CATGTRYEQYF
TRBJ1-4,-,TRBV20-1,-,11,TGCAGTGCTAGAGGGCCTGAAAAACTGTTTTTT,CSARGPEKLFF
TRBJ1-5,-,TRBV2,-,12,TGTGCCAGCAAATGGGGCCCGGGGCCCCAGCATTTT,CASKWGPGPQHF
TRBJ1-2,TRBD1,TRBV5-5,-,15,TGTGCCAGCAGCTCGGGACAGGAACTAAACTATGGCTACACCTTC,CASSSGQELNYGYTF
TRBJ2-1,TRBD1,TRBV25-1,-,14,TGTGCCAGCAGTGACTACAGGGGGTGGAATGAGCAGTTCTTC,CASSDYRGWNEQFF
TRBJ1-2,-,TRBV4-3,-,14,TGCGCCAGCAGCTACTCCACAGTGAACTATGGCTACACCTTC,CASSYSTVNYGYTF
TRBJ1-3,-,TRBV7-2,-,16,TGTGCCAGCAGCCCAAGCCCACAGGTTACAGGAAACACCATATATTTT,CASSPSPQVTGNTIYF
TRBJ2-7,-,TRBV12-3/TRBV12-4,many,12,TGTGCCAGCAGCCGTCGCGGCTACGAGCAGTACTTC,CASSRRGYEQYF
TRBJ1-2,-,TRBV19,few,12,TGTGCCAGTAGGACCGGAGACTATGGCTACACCTTC,CASRTGDYGYTF
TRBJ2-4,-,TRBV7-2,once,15,TGTGCCAGCAGCTTAGTCGTGGGGAGCAAAAACATTCAGTACTTC,CASSLVVGSKNIQYF
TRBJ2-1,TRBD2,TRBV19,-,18,TGTGCCAGTAGTAGGACTAGCGGGGGACTAAATCTTGGAAATGAGCAGTTCTTC,CASSRTSGGLNLGNEQFF
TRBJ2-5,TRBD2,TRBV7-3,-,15,TGTGCCAGCAGCCGTCTAGCGGGGGGGCCGGAGACCCAGTACTTC,CASSRLAGGPETQYF
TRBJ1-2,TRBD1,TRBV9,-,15,TGTGCCAGCAGTCTAAGAGGGGGCCGCAACTATGGCTACACCTTC,CASSLRGGRNYGYTF
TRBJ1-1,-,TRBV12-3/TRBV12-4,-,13,TGTGCCAGCAGTTTGGAGTCTCCCACTGAAGCTTTCTTT,CASSLESPTEAFF
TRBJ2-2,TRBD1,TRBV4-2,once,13,TGTGCCAGCAGCCAGGACAGGGTTGGGGAGCTGTTTTTT,CASSQDRVGELFF
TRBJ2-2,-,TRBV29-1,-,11,TGCAGCGGGTCCGGGGTCGGGGAGCTGTTTTTT,CSGSGVGELFF
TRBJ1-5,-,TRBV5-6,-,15,TGTGCCAGCAGCTTGGAGTCCTACGGCAATCAGCCCCAGCATTTT,CASSLESYGNQPQHF